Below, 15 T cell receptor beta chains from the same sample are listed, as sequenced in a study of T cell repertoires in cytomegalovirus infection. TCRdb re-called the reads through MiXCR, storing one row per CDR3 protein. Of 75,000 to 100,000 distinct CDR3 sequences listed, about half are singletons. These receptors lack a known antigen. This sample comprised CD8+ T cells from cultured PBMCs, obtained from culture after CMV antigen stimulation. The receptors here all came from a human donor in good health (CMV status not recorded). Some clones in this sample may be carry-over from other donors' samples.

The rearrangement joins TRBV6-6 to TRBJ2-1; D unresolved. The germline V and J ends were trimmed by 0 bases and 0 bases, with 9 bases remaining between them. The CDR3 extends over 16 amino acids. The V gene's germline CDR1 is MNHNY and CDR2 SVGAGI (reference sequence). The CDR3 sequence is CASSYSDTLSYNEQFF. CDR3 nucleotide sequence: TGTGCCAGCAGTTACTCCGACACCCTCTCCTACAATGAGCAGTTCTTC.

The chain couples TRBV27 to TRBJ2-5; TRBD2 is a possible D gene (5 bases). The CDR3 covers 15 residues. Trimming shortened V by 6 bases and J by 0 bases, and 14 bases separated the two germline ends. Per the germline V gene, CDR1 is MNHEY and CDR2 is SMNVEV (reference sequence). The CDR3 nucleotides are TGTGCCAGCAGCTCAGGCTGGAGGTACCAAGAGACCCAGTACTTC. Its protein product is CASSSGWRYQETQYF.

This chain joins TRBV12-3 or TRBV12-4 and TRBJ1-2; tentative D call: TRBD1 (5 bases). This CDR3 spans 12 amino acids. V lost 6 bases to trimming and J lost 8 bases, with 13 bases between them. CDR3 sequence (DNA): TGTGCCAGCAGCCCCGGGGCAGAGGGCTACACCTTC. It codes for CASSPGAEGYTF.

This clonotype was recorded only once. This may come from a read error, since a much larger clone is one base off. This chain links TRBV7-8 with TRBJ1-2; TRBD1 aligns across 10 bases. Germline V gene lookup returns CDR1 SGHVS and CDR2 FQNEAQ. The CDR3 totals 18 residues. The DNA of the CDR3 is TGTGCCAGCAGCCTCTCGGGACAGGGGCCAACAGCTAACTATGTCTACACCTTC. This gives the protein CASSLSGQGPTANYVYTF. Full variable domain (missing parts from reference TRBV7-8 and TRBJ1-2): GAGVSQSPRYKVAKRGQDVALRCDPISGHVSLFWYQQALGQGPEFLTYFQNEAQLDKSGLPSDRFFAERPEGSVSTLKIQRTQQEDSAVYLCASSLSGQGPTANYVYTFGSGTRLTVV.

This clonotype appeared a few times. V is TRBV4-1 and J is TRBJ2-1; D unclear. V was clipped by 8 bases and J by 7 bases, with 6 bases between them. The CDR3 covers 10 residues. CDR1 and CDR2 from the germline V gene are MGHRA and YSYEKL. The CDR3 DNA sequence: TGCGCCAGCGGCATTAATGAGCAGTTCTTC. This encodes CASGINEQFF.

Written as DNA, the CDR3 is TGTGCCAGCAGCCCTACTCGGGGGGGCATCACCGGGGAGCTGTTTTTT. Translation: CASSPTRGGITGELFF. This chain links TRBV7-8 with TRBJ2-2; TRBD2 matches at 8 bases. From germline, CDR1 is SGHVS and CDR2 FQNEAQ. Losses at the gene ends were 5 bases for V and 4 bases for J; bases not matched to a gene: 9. The CDR3 extends over 16 amino acids.

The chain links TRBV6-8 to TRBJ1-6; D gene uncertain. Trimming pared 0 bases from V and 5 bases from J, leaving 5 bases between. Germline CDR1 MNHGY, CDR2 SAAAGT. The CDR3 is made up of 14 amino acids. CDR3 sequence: CASSYSADNSPLHF. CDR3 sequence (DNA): TGTGCCAGCAGTTACTCGGCTGATAATTCACCCCTCCACTTT.

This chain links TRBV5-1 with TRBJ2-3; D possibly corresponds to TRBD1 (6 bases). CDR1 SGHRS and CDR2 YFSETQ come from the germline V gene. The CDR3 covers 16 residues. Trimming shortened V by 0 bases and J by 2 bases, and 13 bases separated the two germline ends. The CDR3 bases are TGCGCCAGCAGCTTGGAGGGACACGAGGCCACAGATACGCAGTATTTT. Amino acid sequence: CASSLEGHEATDTQYF.

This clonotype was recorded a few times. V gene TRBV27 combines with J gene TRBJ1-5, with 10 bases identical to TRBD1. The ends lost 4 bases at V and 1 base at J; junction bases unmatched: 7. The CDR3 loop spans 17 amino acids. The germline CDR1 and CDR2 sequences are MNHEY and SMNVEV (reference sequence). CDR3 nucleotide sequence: TGTGCCAGCAGTTCGACAGGGGGCAGGGCAAGCAATCAGCCCCAGCATTTT. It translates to CASSSTGGRASNQPQHF.

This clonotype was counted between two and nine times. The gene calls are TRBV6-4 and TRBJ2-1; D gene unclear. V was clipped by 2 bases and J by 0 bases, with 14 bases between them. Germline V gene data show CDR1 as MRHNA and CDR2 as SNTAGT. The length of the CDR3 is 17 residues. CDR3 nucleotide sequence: TGTGCCAGCAGTGACGTGGTAGGGCCCTTCTCCTACAATGAGCAGTTCTTC. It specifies CASSDVVGPFSYNEQFF.

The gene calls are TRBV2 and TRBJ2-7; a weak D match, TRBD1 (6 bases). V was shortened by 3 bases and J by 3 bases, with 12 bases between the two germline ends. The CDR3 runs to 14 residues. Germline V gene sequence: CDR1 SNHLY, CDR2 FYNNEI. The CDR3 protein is CASSDRTAHYEQYF. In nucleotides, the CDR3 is TGTGCCAGCAGTGATAGGACAGCCCACTACGAGCAGTACTTC.

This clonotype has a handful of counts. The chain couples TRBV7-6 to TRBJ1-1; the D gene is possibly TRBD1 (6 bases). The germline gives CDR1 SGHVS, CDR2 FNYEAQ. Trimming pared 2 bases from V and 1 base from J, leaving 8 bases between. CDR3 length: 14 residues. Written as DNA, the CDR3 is TGTGCCAGCAGCTTACAGGGGACGAACACTGAAGCTTTCTTT. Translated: CASSLQGTNTEAFF.

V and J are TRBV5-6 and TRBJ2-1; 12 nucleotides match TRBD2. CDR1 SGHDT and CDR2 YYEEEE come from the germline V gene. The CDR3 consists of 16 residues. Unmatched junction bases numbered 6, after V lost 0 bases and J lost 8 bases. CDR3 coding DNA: TGTGCCAGCAGCTTGGAGACTAGCGGGAGAGTCGATGAGCAGTTCTTC. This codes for CASSLETSGRVDEQFF.

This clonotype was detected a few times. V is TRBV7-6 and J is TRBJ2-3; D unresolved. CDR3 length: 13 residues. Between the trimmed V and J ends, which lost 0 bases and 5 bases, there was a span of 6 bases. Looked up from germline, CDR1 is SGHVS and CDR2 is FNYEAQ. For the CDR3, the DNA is TGTGCCAGCAGCTTAGCTAGTGGAGATACGCAGTATTTT. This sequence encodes CASSLASGDTQYF.

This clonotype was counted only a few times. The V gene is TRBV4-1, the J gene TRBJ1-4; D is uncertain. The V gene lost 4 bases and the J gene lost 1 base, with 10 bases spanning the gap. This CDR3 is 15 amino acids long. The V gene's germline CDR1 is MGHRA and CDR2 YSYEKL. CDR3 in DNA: TGCGCCAGCAGCCTATCACTCGGAACTAATGAAAAACTGTTTTTT. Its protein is CASSLSLGTNEKLFF.